Listed here is a single T cell receptor (beta chain). The record originates from a study of cytomegalovirus exposure and HLA in healthy donors. It was with 60 Vbeta and 13 Jbeta primers that the PCR ran. The table came from immunoSEQ multiplex PCR; TCRdb's copy has only in-frame clones and leaves some out. The table shows under 200,000 clones, with approximately 78% occurring only once. The V gene lost 6 bases and the J gene lost 1 base, with 10 bases spanning the gap. The CDR3 is 12 amino acids. The germline V gene encodes CDR1 SQVTM and CDR2 ANQGSEA. The sample comprised PBMCs. This clonotype was obtained from a woman between 18 and 29 years old in good health and CMV-seronegative. The chain uses TRBV29-1 and TRBJ2-7, with a tentative D call TRBD1 (5 bases). The CDR3: CSVMTDSYEQYF. The CDR3 bases are TGCAGCGTCATGACAGATTCCTACGAGCAGTACTTC.